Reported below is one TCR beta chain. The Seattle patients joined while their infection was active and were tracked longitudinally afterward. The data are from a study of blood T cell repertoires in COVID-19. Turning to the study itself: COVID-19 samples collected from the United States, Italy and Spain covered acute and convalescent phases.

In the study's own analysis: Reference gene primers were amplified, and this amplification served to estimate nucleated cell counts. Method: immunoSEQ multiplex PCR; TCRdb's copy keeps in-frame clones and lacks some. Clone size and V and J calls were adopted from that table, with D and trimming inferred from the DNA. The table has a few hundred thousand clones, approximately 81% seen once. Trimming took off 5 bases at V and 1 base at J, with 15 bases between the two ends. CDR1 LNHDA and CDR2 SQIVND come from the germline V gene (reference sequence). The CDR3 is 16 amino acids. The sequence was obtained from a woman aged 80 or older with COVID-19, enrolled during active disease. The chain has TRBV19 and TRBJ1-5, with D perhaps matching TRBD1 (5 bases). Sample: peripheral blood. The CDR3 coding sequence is TGTGCCAGTAGTCCTCGATTAGGGGCAAGCAATCAGCCCCAGCATTTT. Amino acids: CASSPRLGASNQPQHF.